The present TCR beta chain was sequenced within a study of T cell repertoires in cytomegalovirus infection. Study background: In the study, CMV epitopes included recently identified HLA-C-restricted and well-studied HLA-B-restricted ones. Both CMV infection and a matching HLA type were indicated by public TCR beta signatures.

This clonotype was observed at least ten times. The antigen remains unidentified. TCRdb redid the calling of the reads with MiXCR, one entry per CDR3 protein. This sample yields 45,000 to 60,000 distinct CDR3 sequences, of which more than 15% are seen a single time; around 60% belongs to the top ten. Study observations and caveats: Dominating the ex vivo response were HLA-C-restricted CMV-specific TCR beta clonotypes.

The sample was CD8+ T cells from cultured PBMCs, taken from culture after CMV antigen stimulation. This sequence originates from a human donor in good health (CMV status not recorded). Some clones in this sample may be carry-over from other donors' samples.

CDR3 sequence: CASSSSGTDLYGYTF. CDR3 bases: TGTGCCAGCAGTTCGTCCGGGACGGATCTCTATGGCTACACCTTC. The rearrangement links TRBV28 to TRBJ1-2, with D maybe TRBD1 (5 bases). Germline V gene sequence: CDR1 MDHEN, CDR2 SYDVKM. Trimming stripped 4 bases from V and 4 bases from J, with 16 bases between. The CDR3 has 15 amino acids.